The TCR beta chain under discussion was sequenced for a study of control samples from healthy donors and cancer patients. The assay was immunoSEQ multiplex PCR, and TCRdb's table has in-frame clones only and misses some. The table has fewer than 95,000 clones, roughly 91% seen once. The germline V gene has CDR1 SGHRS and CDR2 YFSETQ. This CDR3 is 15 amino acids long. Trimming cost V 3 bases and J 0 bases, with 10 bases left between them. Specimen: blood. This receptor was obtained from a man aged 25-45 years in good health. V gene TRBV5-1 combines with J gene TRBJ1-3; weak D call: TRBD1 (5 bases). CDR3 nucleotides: TGCGCCAGCAGCTCCCCGACAGACTCTGGAAACACCATATATTTT. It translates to CASSSPTDSGNTIYF.